This is a list of T cell receptor beta chains from one sample in a study of cytomegalovirus exposure and HLA in healthy donors. The repertoire was sequenced with immunoSEQ multiplex PCR; TCRdb's copy has only in-frame clones and lacks some. The repertoire holds some 160,000 clones, with 77% as singletons. Input material: PBMCs. These receptors were collected from a woman aged 30 to 39 in good health and CMV-seronegative. The CDR3 runs from the conserved cysteine through the conserved F or W. The D gene is left open where the match is weak. Part of the rows lack a size; the others show once, few, many or a class for expanded clones.

TRBV7-9	-	-	TRBJ1-2	TGTGCCTCCGCGGAGGACGGTGGCTACACCTTC	CASAEDGGYTF
TRBV12-5	-	TRBD1	TRBJ2-7	TGTGCTAGTGGTTCCTCCCAACCACCGGGACAGCGCTCCTACGAGCAGTACTTC	CASGSSQPPGQRSYEQYF
TRBV5-4	few	TRBD1	TRBJ1-4	TGTGCCAGCAGCTTACAGGGGGACGGTGAAAAACTGTTTTTT	CASSLQGDGEKLFF
TRBV2	-	-	TRBJ1-2	TGTGCCAGCAGGACGGACAGCTATGGCTACACCTTC	CASRTDSYGYTF
TRBV30	-	-	TRBJ2-7	TGTGCCTGGAATCGGGCTGGAGGTGGCGAGCAGTACTTC	CAWNRAGGGEQYF
TRBV28	-	-	TRBJ2-7	TGTGCCAGCAGTTTTTTTTCCTCCCGGAGCCACGATTACGAGCAGTACTTC	CASSFFSSRSHDYEQYF
TRBV7-3	-	TRBD2	TRBJ2-2	TGTGCCAGCAGCTTATTAAGCGGGATGACAGGGGAGCTGTTTTTT	CASSLLSGMTGELFF
TRBV5-6	-	TRBD1	TRBJ1-2	TGTGCCAGCAGCTTGGGGACAGGGCGGAGAAGATACACCTTC	CASSLGTGRRRYTF
TRBV7-9	-	-	TRBJ1-2	TGTGCCAGCAGCTTAGGTCGGGGAGCAACTAACTATGGCTACACCTTC	CASSLGRGATNYGYTF
TRBV15	few	TRBD2	TRBJ2-5	TGTGCCACCAGCAGAGATGCGGGACTAGCCAAGGGGGAGACCCAGTACTTC	CATSRDAGLAKGETQYF
TRBV6-1	once	TRBD1	TRBJ1-5	TGTGCCAGCAGTGAGTTGGGGACAGGGAATCAGCCCCAGCATTTT	CASSELGTGNQPQHF
TRBV9	once	-	TRBJ2-5	TGTGCCAGCAGCGTAGGAGAGGGCTGGGAGACCCAGTACTTC	CASSVGEGWETQYF
TRBV7-9	few	TRBD1	TRBJ1-6	TGTGCCAGCAGCTCGGGACAGGGTTTTTCACCCCTCCACTTT	CASSSGQGFSPLHF
TRBV4-1	-	TRBD1	TRBJ1-1	TGTGCCAGCAGCCGAGGTGAGGGACAGGGAGCTGAAGCTTTCTTT	CASSRGEGQGAEAFF
TRBV9	once	-	TRBJ1-1	TGTGCCAGCAGCCAGGGGCCGAACACTGAAGCTTTCTTT	CASSQGPNTEAFF
TRBV7-2	-	-	TRBJ1-3	TGTGCCAGCAGCTTAGCCACTGGAAACACCATATATTTT	CASSLATGNTIYF
TRBV5-1	once	TRBD1	TRBJ2-7	TGCGCCAGCAGCGCCCTGACAGGGAACGAGCAGTACTTC	CASSALTGNEQYF
TRBV7-9	-	TRBD1	TRBJ2-7	TGTGCCAGCAGCAGGGACAGAGCCACCTACGAGCAGTACTTC	CASSRDRATYEQYF
TRBV6-5	once	-	TRBJ1-2	TGTGCCAGCTGGCTGGGTAACTATGGCTACCCCTTC	CASWLGNYGYPF
TRBV19	-	TRBD1	TRBJ2-1	TGTGCCAGTAATATCGACAGGGCCCCCTACAATGAGCAGTTCTTC	CASNIDRAPYNEQFF
TRBV4-3	-	TRBD2	TRBJ2-7	TGCGCCAGCAGCCAAGGAATTGGAGTAGCGGGATCGTACGAGCAGTACTTC	CASSQGIGVAGSYEQYF
TRBV7-9	few	-	TRBJ1-4	TGTGCCAGCAGCCCGTCAGGGGCTCCTAATGAAAAACTGTTTTTT	CASSPSGAPNEKLFF
TRBV30	few	TRBD1	TRBJ1-1	TGTGCCTCCCGGCCCCCCGACAGGGGATTCAACACTGAAGCTTTCTTT	CASRPPDRGFNTEAFF
TRBV5-1	-	TRBD1	TRBJ2-3	TGCGCCAGCAGCTGGGGGGACAGGGGTATGGATACGCAGTATTTT	CASSWGDRGMDTQYF
TRBV27	-	TRBD1	TRBJ2-7	TGTGCCAGCAGTCCGCTAATCCGACAGGGTCCCTACGAGCAGTACTTC	CASSPLIRQGPYEQYF
TRBV10-3	-	TRBD2	TRBJ2-7	TGTGCCATCAGAGGGACTAATCACGAGCAGTACTTC	CAIRGTNHEQYF
TRBV21-1	few	-	TRBJ1-2	TGTGCCAGCAGCAAAGGGACCGGGGTTGGCTACACCTTC	CASSKGTGVGYTF
TRBV2	-	-	TRBJ1-6	TGTGCCAGCTTTATGGCAGGGAACTATAATTCACCCCTCCACTTT	CASFMAGNYNSPLHF
TRBV28	-	TRBD1	TRBJ2-7	TGTGCCAGCAGCCTTTCGGACAGGGTAGCCTACGAGCAGTACTTC	CASSLSDRVAYEQYF
TRBV19	-	TRBD2	TRBJ2-5	TGTGCCAGTAGTTCCAGGACTAGCCTGGAGACCCAGTACTTC	CASSSRTSLETQYF
TRBV7-2	-	-	TRBJ1-1	TGTGCCAGCAAGGCGGGTAACACTGAAGCTTTCTTT	CASKAGNTEAFF
TRBV27	-	-	TRBJ2-3	TGTGCCAGCAGTTTATCCCCCGGAGATACGCAGTATTTT	CASSLSPGDTQYF